What follows is one T cell receptor (beta chain) and its context. The antigen remains unidentified. These data belong to a study of T cells in tuberculosis. Study-level information: A South African cohort included IGRA-negative adolescents, latently infected IGRA-positive adolescents and adults with active tuberculosis. Study-wide findings and caveats: Shorter CDR3-alpha in active tuberculosis partly drove smaller distances.

Profiling relied on immunoSEQ multiplex PCR, and the TCRdb table lists in-frame clones only, not all of them. The data contain 5,000 to 5,500 clones, approximately 97% of them singletons. Time point meaning: new active TB diagnosis, blood taken before or within 7 days of starting treatment. This CDR3 comprises 17 residues. V lost 0 bases, J lost 5 bases, and 19 bases lay in between. Germline-derived CDR1 and CDR2 are MGHRA and YSYEKL. The source of this sequence is an adult with tuberculosis. This sample comprised PBMCs, obtained at tuberculosis diagnosis. The J gene is TRBJ1-2, the V gene TRBV4-1; possibly TRBD1 for D (5 bases). For the CDR3, the DNA is TGCGCCAGCAGCCAAGATCTCTCGGCAGGGATTGATTATGGCTACACCTTC. Protein sequence: CASSQDLSAGIDYGYTF.